This is a list of T cell receptor beta chains from one sample in a study of OX40 agonist ivuxolimab in advanced cancers. Clones were sequenced by immunoSEQ multiplex PCR, and TCRdb holds only the in-frame ones, with some missing. The sample includes about 68,000 clones, roughly 84% of them seen just once. The source was CD4+ or CD8+ T cells sorted from blood, collected in a trial of the OX40 agonist ivuxolimab. Receptors originate from an adult with an advanced solid tumor such as melanoma, head and neck, liver or kidney cancer. CDR3s include the opening cysteine and the closing phenylalanine or tryptophan. A D gene is named only where the DNA matches it firmly. Rows may omit the clone size; those that give it use once, few, many or a size class.

j_gene,d_gene,v_gene,abundance,CDR3nt,CDR3aa
TRBJ2-3,TRBD1,TRBV27,NA,TGTGCCAGCAGCCTAACGCCGGGACAGCTCTATTATAGCACAGATACGCAGTATTTT,CASSLTPGQLYYSTDTQYF
TRBJ2-1,TRBD2,TRBV9,few,TGTGCCAGCAGCGTAGCACTAACCGGGACTAGCTTCTCTGAGCAGTTCTTC,CASSVALTGTSFSEQFF
TRBJ1-2,NA,TRBV7-2,NA,TGTGCCAGCAGCTTTGAGATCCTTGGTGGCTACACCTTC,CASSFEILGGYTF
TRBJ2-1,NA,TRBV19,NA,TGTGCCAGTAACACACAGGGAGATCCGTACAATGAGCAGTTCTTC,CASNTQGDPYNEQFF
TRBJ1-4,NA,TRBV11-2,NA,TGTGCCAGCAGCTTAGACAGGGAAGGAAAACTGTTTTTT,CASSLDREGKLFF
TRBJ2-3,NA,TRBV19,NA,TGTGCCAGTAGTCGGTCGGGGGGCCTCACAGATACGCAGTATTTT,CASSRSGGLTDTQYF
TRBJ1-1,NA,TRBV2,NA,TGTGCCAGCAGGGACAGCATGAACACTGAAGCTTTCTTT,CASRDSMNTEAFF
TRBJ1-1,TRBD1,TRBV27,NA,TGTGCCAGCAGTTTAAGGCAGGGGGGTTCTGAAGCTTTCTTT,CASSLRQGGSEAFF
TRBJ1-2,NA,TRBV29-1,NA,TGCAGCGTCCCCAAAGACAGCTATGGCTACACCTTC,CSVPKDSYGYTF
TRBJ2-1,NA,TRBV5-4,few,TGTGCCAGCAGCTTGGGAGGGGCCAGCTCCTACAATGAGCAGTTCTTC,CASSLGGASSYNEQFF
TRBJ1-6,TRBD1,TRBV5-1,once,TGCGCCAGCAGCGTTGGACAGGTCCCATCGTCACCCCTCCACTTT,CASSVGQVPSSPLHF
TRBJ1-6,NA,TRBV19,NA,TGTGCCAGTAGTACCAAACAGGGTACCTATAATTCACCCCTCCACTTT,CASSTKQGTYNSPLHF
TRBJ1-6,NA,TRBV7-2,few,TGTGCCAGCAGCTTAGTTGGCAGCAATTCACCCCTCCACTTT,CASSLVGSNSPLHF
TRBJ1-4,NA,TRBV11-2,NA,TGTGCCAGCAGCTTAGCGGGAGGGGGTAATGAAAAACTGTTTTTT,CASSLAGGGNEKLFF
TRBJ1-2,TRBD1,TRBV19,NA,TGTGCCAGTAGTATACCGGACAGGCCCTATGGCTACACCTTC,CASSIPDRPYGYTF
TRBJ2-4,TRBD1,TRBV18,NA,TGTGCCAGCTCAATCTACGAACAGGGGCTTGGCATTCAGTACTTC,CASSIYEQGLGIQYF
TRBJ1-5,TRBD1,TRBV6-5,NA,TGTGCCAGCAGCCCCGACAGGGGTCAGCCCCAGCATTTT,CASSPDRGQPQHF
TRBJ1-2,NA,TRBV7-2,few,TGTGCCAGCAGCTTAGGTGCCAGCTACAGCACTAACTATGGCTACACCTTC,CASSLGASYSTNYGYTF
TRBJ2-1,NA,TRBV19,NA,TGTGCCAGTAGTCGCTCAGGTTACAATGAGCAGTTCTTC,CASSRSGYNEQFF
TRBJ1-4,NA,TRBV5-5,NA,TGTGCCAGCAGCTGGGCCCCATTGAGGAATAATGAAAAACTGTTTTTT,CASSWAPLRNNEKLFF
TRBJ2-1,NA,TRBV11-2,NA,TGTGCCAGCAGCTTTAGTGCTACAAACCCTGAGCAGTTCTTC,CASSFSATNPEQFF
TRBJ1-5,NA,TRBV6-5,NA,TGTGCCAGCAGTTACTCCAGCAATCAGCCCCAGCATTTT,CASSYSSNQPQHF
TRBJ1-2,NA,TRBV19,many,TGTGCCACTACTACTCGGGACTGGGCCTATGGCTACACCTTC,CATTTRDWAYGYTF
TRBJ2-6,NA,TRBV13,NA,TGTGCCAGCAGCTTAGGGGACAGTTCCTTCTCTGGGGCCAACGTCCTGACTTTC,CASSLGDSSFSGANVLTF
TRBJ1-1,TRBD1,TRBV5-1,once,TGCGCCAGCAGCTCACAGGGGCAAAACACTGAAGCTTTCTTT,CASSSQGQNTEAFF
TRBJ1-1,TRBD1,TRBV27,NA,TGTGCCAGCAGTTTATCCGACAGGGTGGAAACTGAAGCTTTCTTT,CASSLSDRVETEAFF
TRBJ2-1,TRBD2,TRBV4-3,NA,TGCGCCAGCAGCCAAGTCGGGAGGGGGGGCCTCCCCTACAATGAGCAGTTCTTC,CASSQVGRGGLPYNEQFF
TRBJ2-3,NA,TRBV15,NA,TGTGCCACCAGCCCCGGGGGTCCCACAGATACGCAGTATTTT,CATSPGGPTDTQYF